Sequencing of this TCR beta chain was carried out in a study of T cell responses to AZD1222 COVID-19 vaccine. Only in-frame clones appear in the TCRdb table, and some are missing; sequencing was by immunoSEQ multiplex PCR. The table shows 90,000 to 150,000 clones, with approximately 90% occurring only once. Germline V gene data show CDR1 as MGHRA and CDR2 as YSYEKL. The V and J ends lost 0 bases and 3 bases respectively, with 7 bases between them. The CDR3 contains 14 residues. The chain links TRBV4-1 to TRBJ2-3; D is undetermined. The sample here was peripheral blood, taken on day 0 of AZD1222 vaccination. The sequence came from an adult in good health. CDR3 protein: CASSQEGATDTQYF. In DNA, the CDR3 is TGCGCCAGCAGCCAAGAGGGTGCAACAGATACGCAGTATTTT.